This is a list of T cell receptor beta chains from one sample in a study of T cells in Graves' hyperthyroidism and ophthalmopathy. A single record per CDR3 protein comes from TCRdb applying MiXCR to the multiplex PCR reads. The table records 600,000 to 650,000 distinct CDR3 sequences, around 21% of them present only once. Sequencing was performed on blood. These receptors came from a man younger than 45 with Graves' ophthalmopathy. Both conserved end residues are part of each CDR3. A D gene is named only where the DNA matches it firmly. Size is omitted from some rows. Given values are once, few, many or a class for expanded clones.

j_call | v_call | d_call | clone_size | cdr3_nt | cdr3_aa
TRBJ2-1 | TRBV20-1 | TRBD2 | few | TGCAGTGCCCCTAGCGGCCGACTTTACAATGAGCAGTTCTTC | CSAPSGRLYNEQFF
TRBJ2-7 | TRBV7-2 | TRBD2 | many | TGTGCCAGCAGCTTAGACGGTAGCGGGAGGGCCTTTGAGCAGTACTTC | CASSLDGSGRAFEQYF
TRBJ2-5 | TRBV20-1 | TRBD2 | . | TGCAGTGCTAGAGGGCTAGCGGATCCCCCCGGGACCCAGTACTTC | CSARGLADPPGTQYF
TRBJ1-5 | TRBV4-1 | . | few | TGCGCCAGCAGCCAGAATATGGACGGCAGCGGCAATCAGCCCCAGCATTTT | CASSQNMDGSGNQPQHF
TRBJ2-3 | TRBV7-9 | TRBD2 | . | TGTGCCAGCAGCCCCCTCCAGGGACTAGCGGGAGGGCCGTGGAGCACAGATACGCAGTATTTT | CASSPLQGLAGGPWSTDTQYF
TRBJ2-3 | TRBV29-1 | . | once | TGCAGCGTTGATATGGGAAAAAGCACAGATACGCAGTATTTT | CSVDMGKSTDTQYF
TRBJ1-2 | TRBV20-1 | . | many | TGCAGTGCTAGACAGCCAACAGGCTATGGCTACACCTTC | CSARQPTGYGYTF
TRBJ1-2 | TRBV20-1 | . | few | TGCAGTGCTAGCGCCGCGCGGGGCTACACCTTC | CSASAARGYTF
TRBJ1-5 | TRBV6-6 | . | few | TGTGCCAGCAGTTACGACGGATACAATCAGCCCCAGCATTTT | CASSYDGYNQPQHF
TRBJ2-7 | TRBV4-1 | . | . | TGCGCCAGCAGCCACCCGTGGGCAGGGTATTACGAGCAGTACTTC | CASSHPWAGYYEQYF
TRBJ1-5 | TRBV6-2/TRBV6-3 | . | few | TGTGCCAGCAGTTACACCAGGATGAATCAGCCCCAGCATTTT | CASSYTRMNQPQHF
TRBJ2-7 | TRBV4-3 | . | many | TGCGCCAGCAGCCAAGAACATCCGAGGACAGACTCCTACGAGCAGTACTTC | CASSQEHPRTDSYEQYF
TRBJ2-5 | TRBV28 | TRBD2 | . | TGTGCCAGCAGGGGAACTAGCGGGAGAGGAGAGACCCAGTACTTC | CASRGTSGRGETQYF
TRBJ1-5 | TRBV30 | . | many | TGTGCCTGGAGTGTAGCAGATAGCAATCAGCCCCAGCATTTT | CAWSVADSNQPQHF
TRBJ2-7 | TRBV12-3/TRBV12-4 | . | . | TGTGCCAGCACTCTGAATACCGGGTCAGCGCTATACGAGCAGTACTTC | CASTLNTGSALYEQYF
TRBJ2-1 | TRBV2 | TRBD1 | many | TGTGCCAGCAGTGCGACAGGGGGCGCGGTCACTCCAAATGAGCAGTTCTTC | CASSATGGAVTPNEQFF
TRBJ1-3 | TRBV30 | . | few | TGTGCCTGGAGGGGTTCCACCTCTGGAAACACCATATATTTT | CAWRGSTSGNTIYF
TRBJ2-2 | TRBV30 | . | few | TGTGCCTGGAGATCCGGGTCAGTCGGGGAGCTGTTTTTT | CAWRSGSVGELFF
TRBJ1-5 | TRBV7-8 | . | . | TGTGCCAGCAGCTCGATGGGGCTAGGAGGCAATCAGCCCCAGCATTTT | CASSSMGLGGNQPQHF